The 18 T cell receptor beta chains reported below all come from one sample, sequenced in a study of tissue T cells after allogeneic stem cell transplantation. Profiling relied on immunoSEQ multiplex PCR, and the TCRdb table lists in-frame clones only, not all of them. Among 25,000 to 35,000 clones listed, approximately 83% were seen once. The sequencing used blood, collected before transplantation. These receptors originate from a woman between 18 and 50 years old who later had graft-versus-host disease after an allogeneic stem cell transplant.

The chain is built from TRBV5-6 and TRBJ2-7; D is perhaps TRBD1 or TRBD2 (5 bases each). Germline CDR1 is SGHDT and CDR2 is YYEEEE. The V end lost 5 bases, the J end lost 7 bases, and 22 bases lay between the germline ends. The CDR3 is 15 amino acids. The CDR3 loop is CASRGVEVPPGEQYF. CDR3 in DNA: TGTGCCAGCAGGGGGGTTGAAGTCCCACCTGGTGAGCAGTACTTC.

This chain uses TRBV30 with TRBJ1-2, with D hard to call. Between the trimmed V and J ends, which lost 4 bases and 0 bases, there was a span of 6 bases. The CDR3 is 12 residues long. CDR1 and CDR2 from the germline V gene are GTSNPN and SVGIG (reference sequence). CDR3 nucleotides: TGTGCCTGGACAGCAACTAACTATGGCTACACCTTC. Its protein product is CAWTATNYGYTF. Combining the CDR3 with reference TRBV30 and TRBJ1-2 gives the whole variable domain SQTIHQWPATLVQPVGSPLSLECTVEGTSNPNLYWYRQAAGRGLQLLFYSVGIGQISSEVPQNLSASRPQDRQFILSSKKLLLSDSGFYLCAWTATNYGYTFGSGTRLTVV.

This clone appeared once. This chain connects TRBV5-1 to TRBJ2-7, with D possibly being TRBD1 (5 bases). With 2 bases removed from V and 0 bases from J, the gap between germline ends came to 15 bases. This CDR3 is 16 amino acids long. The germline gives CDR1 SGHRS, CDR2 YFSETQ. The CDR3 DNA is TGCGCCAGCAGCTTTACTGACAGTTACAGCTCCTACGAGCAGTACTTC. It encodes CASSFTDSYSSYEQYF.

In DNA form, the CDR3 reads TGTGCCAGCAGCCCGCAGGATCAGTGGGAGCTGTTTTTT. It specifies CASSPQDQWELFF. The chain has TRBV5-4 and TRBJ2-2; unclear D gene. The germline V and J ends were trimmed by 4 bases and 9 bases, with 13 bases remaining between them. CDR3 length: 13 amino acids. Per germline, CDR1 SGHNT and CDR2 YYREEE (reference sequence).

DNA for the CDR3: TGTGCCAGCAGTTACTCCTACGGAGGCTACACCTTC. Protein product: CASSYSYGGYTF. This chain links TRBV6-2 or TRBV6-3 with TRBJ1-2; no reliable D call. V was cut by 0 bases and J by 8 bases, with 7 bases left in between. Germline V gene sequence: CDR1 MNHEY, CDR2 SVGEGT. The CDR3 runs to 12 residues.

This rearrangement joins TRBV2 to TRBJ2-1; D tentatively reads TRBD1 or TRBD2 (6 bases each). The CDR3 loop spans 14 amino acids. The V end lost 8 bases, the J end lost 0 bases, and 11 bases lay between the germline ends. Germline V gene data show CDR1 as SNHLY and CDR2 as FYNNEI. The CDR3 DNA reads as TGTGCCAGCCTCAGGGGAGGCTCCTACAATGAGCAGTTCTTC. Its translation is CASLRGGSYNEQFF. The full variable domain, with the rest looked up from reference TRBV2 and TRBJ2-1, is EPEVTQTPSHQVTQMGQEVILRCVPISNHLYFYWYRQILGQKVEFLVSFYNNEISEKSEIFDDQFSVERPDGSNFTLKIRSTKLEDSAMYFCASLRGGSYNEQFFGPGTRLTVL.

The V and J genes are TRBV3-1 (or the pseudogene TRBV3-2) and TRBJ2-7, with D hard to call. The CDR3 is 15 residues long. V lost 0 bases, J lost 2 bases, and 11 bases lay in between. The V gene's germline CDR1 is LGHDT and CDR2 YNNKEL (reference sequence). The CDR3 loop is CASSQDGMAAYEQYF. CDR3 sequence (DNA): TGTGCCAGCAGCCAAGATGGGATGGCGGCCTACGAGCAGTACTTC.

This rearrangement joins TRBV7-2 to TRBJ2-2; D is tentatively TRBD1 or TRBD2 (5 bases each). There are 16 residues in the CDR3. Trimming stripped 5 bases from V and 6 bases from J, with 19 bases between. Germline V gene sequence: CDR1 SGHTA, CDR2 FQGNSA. The CDR3 sequence: CASSPRGGRRAGELFF. The CDR3 DNA follows: TGTGCCAGCAGCCCCCGTGGGGGTAGAAGGGCCGGGGAGCTGTTTTTT.

The rearrangement links TRBV7-8 to TRBJ2-7, with D hard to call. Germline V gene sequence: CDR1 SGHVS, CDR2 FQNEAQ. With 0 bases removed from V and 5 bases from J, the gap between germline ends came to 8 bases. The CDR3 is 13 amino acids. The DNA of the CDR3 is TGTGCCAGCAGCTTAGCCAGGCAGAACGAGCAGTACTTC. This translates into CASSLARQNEQYF.

The genes are TRBV28 and TRBJ2-1, with D unresolved. CDR1 and CDR2 (germline): MDHEN, SYDVKM. There are 12 residues in the CDR3. V gave up 7 bases and J gave up 7 bases, with 11 bases separating them. The CDR3 spells CASNSAANEQFF. CDR3 coding DNA: TGTGCCAGCAATTCCGCGGCGAATGAGCAGTTCTTC.

The chain recombines TRBV18 with TRBJ1-5; tentative D call: TRBD1 (5 bases). CDR1 is KGHSH, CDR2 LQKENI, per germline. The length of the CDR3 is 15 residues. V shed 2 bases and J shed 4 bases, with 12 bases lying between them. The chain's CDR3 is CASSPEQAKNQPQHF. Here the CDR3 DNA reads TGTGCCAGCTCACCAGAACAGGCCAAAAATCAGCCCCAGCATTTT.

The genes are TRBV27 and TRBJ1-5; D unresolved. Trimming removed 3 bases from V and 1 base from J, with 7 bases in between. The CDR3 runs to 14 residues. The germline gives CDR1 MNHEY, CDR2 SMNVEV (reference sequence). CDR3 protein: CASSLVGSNQPQHF. The CDR3 coding sequence is TGTGCCAGCAGTTTGGTAGGGAGCAATCAGCCCCAGCATTTT.

This clone was counted a single time. The rearrangement links TRBV5-4 to TRBJ2-6; D gene uncertain. CDR1 is SGHNT, CDR2 YYREEE, per germline (reference sequence). The CDR3 sequence is 15 residues long. Trimming removed 5 bases from V and 0 bases from J, with 9 bases in between. The CDR3 bases are TGTGCCAGCAGTCGCCTGAGCTCTGGGGCCAACGTCCTGACTTTC. This encodes CASSRLSSGANVLTF.

The V and J genes are TRBV19 and TRBJ1-1, with 7 positions matching TRBD1. The CDR3 has 15 residues. V was pared by 4 bases and J by 0 bases, with 5 bases of the junction left unmatched. Germline V gives CDR1 LNHDA, CDR2 SQIVND (reference sequence). The CDR3, as DNA: TGTGCCAGTAGTACATGGGACAGAATGAACACTGAAGCTTTCTTT. Protein: CASSTWDRMNTEAFF.

The rearrangement links TRBV7-9 to TRBJ1-1; no reliable D call. The CDR3 sequence is 14 residues long. The germline gives CDR1 SEHNR, CDR2 FQNEAQ (reference sequence). Trimming stripped 3 bases from V and 0 bases from J, with 8 bases between. In DNA form, the CDR3 reads TGTGCCAGCAGCTTGCGGGCTATGAACACTGAAGCTTTCTTT. Amino acids: CASSLRAMNTEAFF.

CDR3 protein: CASSQDLIGLGQETQYF. CDR3 in DNA: TGTGCCAGCAGCCAAGATTTGATCGGGCTAGGACAAGAGACCCAGTACTTC. This chain connects TRBV3-1 (or the pseudogene TRBV3-2) to TRBJ2-5; no clear D. Looked up from germline, CDR1 is LGHDT and CDR2 is YNNKEL (reference sequence). The CDR3 runs 17 residues. The ends were cut back, 0 bases at V and 2 bases at J, with 16 bases in the middle.

This chain links TRBV12-2 with TRBJ1-2; the tabulated D call, TRBD1, remains unverified against the DNA. TRBV12-2 is flagged as a pseudogene. The CDR3 is made up of 15 amino acids. In nucleotides, the CDR3 is TGTGCAAGTCGCTTAGCCCCACTGGGCCGCTATGGCTACACCTTC. It specifies CASRLAPLGRYGYTF.

V usage is TRBV5-1 and J usage is TRBJ2-7, with TRBD2 identical over 8 bases. Trimming cost V 5 bases and J 3 bases; bases outside gene matches: 7. Germline CDR1 and CDR2: SGHRS and YFSETQ. The CDR3 consists of 14 residues. CDR3 amino acids: CASSNSGANYEQYF. CDR3 nucleotides: TGCGCCAGCAGTAATAGCGGGGCAAACTACGAGCAGTACTTC.